The entry below gives a single T cell receptor (beta chain) sequence along with its context. This clone's antigen is unknown. Per-base qualities were not stored, and no clone one base away is much larger. The trial excluded patients who had a history of autoimmune disease or who were on systemic immunosuppression. Peripheral blood for TCR sequencing was collected from all dose cohorts at baseline, on cycle 4 day 1, and on cycle 7 day 1. Samples were obtained from an open-label, multicenter, first-in-human phase I dose-escalation trial of ivuxolimab. Adults with locally advanced or metastatic head and neck squamous cell, hepatocellular, melanoma or renal cell carcinoma were enrolled in the trial. Before TCR sequencing, CD4+ T cells and CD8+ T cells were sorted from peripheral blood as separate populations. This sample is drawn from a study of OX40 agonist ivuxolimab in advanced cancers. About the study as a whole: Ivuxolimab was an agonistic, fully human IgG2 monoclonal antibody directed against OX40 (CD134), a costimulatory receptor. Intravenous ivuxolimab was administered to patients every 2 weeks at six dose levels: 0.01, 0.1, 0.3, 1.5, 3 and 10 mg/kg. Peripheral TCRbeta sequencing was intended to test whether TCR sequence diversity was altered and clonal T-cell expansion was caused by ivuxolimab. The paper covers the monotherapy dose-escalation part of the phase I ivuxolimab trial, which included N of about 56 patients. Patients were allowed to have had prior anti-PD-1, anti-PD-L1 or anti-CTLA-4 therapy, and less than 45% of the dose-escalation patients had previously received checkpoint inhibitors. Of the approximately 50 dose-escalation patients, hepatocellular carcinoma was present in about 20, melanoma in approximately 15, renal cell carcinoma in 9 and head and neck cancer in 9. A male proportion of about 79% and a mean age of roughly 55 years, ranging from 23 to 79, were recorded for the dose-escalation cohort. Partial responses were achieved by three dose-escalation patients, of whom one had hepatocellular carcinoma and two had cutaneous melanoma.

Genomic DNA was isolated from the sorted cells so that the TCRbeta CDR3 region could be sequenced. TCRbeta CDR3 regions were sequenced using the immunoSEQ Assay. TCRdb carries this immuneACCESS record with in-frame sequences only. Its versions omit some clonotypes, under half of them owing to an unresolved V gene in the studies checked, with the rest unexplained. A total of approximately 70,000 clones appear in this sample, under 95% of them only once. The ten largest clones take up 1% to 1.2% of the sample. What the study reported, not specific to this receptor: Low levels of normalized T-cell clonal expansion were also shown by some nonresponding patients. In the 0.1-3.0 mg/kg groups, partial responders had among the lowest normalized peripheral clonal expansion, particularly in CD8+ T cells. After ivuxolimab, CD8+ T cells had more expanded clones than CD4+ T cells on average. Which antigens the clonally expanded peripheral T cells were specific for was not determined. At doses from 0.1 to 3.0 mg/kg, clonal expansion was seen in both CD4+ and CD8+ blood T cells between baseline and week 6.

The junction shows trimming of 4 bases on V and 0 bases on J, plus 10 bases between the germline ends. Taken from cysteine to phenylalanine, the CDR3 has 14 residues. Here the CDR3 DNA is all that survives: 42 bases in frame from base 1. CDR1 and CDR2, per the germline V gene, are SGHRS and YFSETQ. Material: CD4+ or CD8+ T cells sorted from blood, obtained in a trial of the OX40 agonist ivuxolimab. The rearranged segments are TRBV5-1 and TRBJ1-1; a weak D assignment points to TRBD1 (5 bases agree). This receptor was taken from an adult with an advanced solid tumor such as melanoma, head and neck, liver or kidney cancer. The CDR3 reads CASSQGTVNTEAFF. The DNA sequence reads TGCGCCAGCAGCCAAGGGACGGTGAACACTGAAGCTTTCTTT.